This is a list of T cell receptor beta chains from one sample in a study of T cell responses to AZD1222 COVID-19 vaccine. The repertoire was sequenced with immunoSEQ multiplex PCR; TCRdb's copy has only in-frame clones and lacks some. Here the sample spans about 130,000 clones, approximately 93% being singletons. The specimen was peripheral blood, collected on day 0 of AZD1222 vaccination. The source of these receptors is an adult in good health. Both conserved end residues are part of each CDR3. The D gene is left open where the match is weak. Rows may omit the clone size; those that give it use once, few, many or a size class.

V gene	J gene	clone size	D gene	CDR3 DNA	CDR3 protein
TRBV19	TRBJ1-2	-	-	TGTGCCAGTAGTACCATCCGACGCACGGATGGCTACACCTTC	CASSTIRRTDGYTF
TRBV3-1/TRBV3-2	TRBJ2-1	-	-	TGTGCCAGCAGCCAGTGGGATGCAGGCTATGAGCAGTTCTTC	CASSQWDAGYEQFF
TRBV4-2	TRBJ1-4	-	TRBD1	TGTGCCAGCAGCCAAGTCGGCAGGGGGGAAAAACTGTTTTTT	CASSQVGRGEKLFF
TRBV5-4	TRBJ1-6	-	-	TGTGCCAGCAGCTCGACAGTGTCCTATAATTCACCCCTCCACTTT	CASSSTVSYNSPLHF
TRBV5-8	TRBJ1-2	-	-	TGTGCCAGCAGCTCGCGGAGGCAAAGGGGCTACACCTTC	CASSSRRQRGYTF
TRBV10-3	TRBJ2-5	-	-	TGTGCCATCGGGGGAGACGGGGAGACCCAGTACTTC	CAIGGDGETQYF
TRBV7-6	TRBJ2-1	-	TRBD1	TGTGCCAGCAGCTCGAGGGACAGGGGGCCCTACAATGAGCAGTTCTTC	CASSSRDRGPYNEQFF
TRBV5-1	TRBJ2-2	-	-	TGCGCCACCCAATTAAACAGCGGCACCGGGGAGCTGTTTTTT	CATQLNSGTGELFF
TRBV28	TRBJ1-2	-	-	TGTGCCAGCGGTAGGGGCGGAGATGGCTACACCTTC	CASGRGGDGYTF
TRBV18	TRBJ2-1	-	-	TGTGCCAGCTCACCACTATTAGCAAATACCTACAATGAGCAGTTCTTC	CASSPLLANTYNEQFF
TRBV12-5	TRBJ1-1	-	-	TGTGCTAGTGGGCATGGACGGTACATGAACACTGAAGCTTTCTTT	CASGHGRYMNTEAFF
TRBV5-1	TRBJ2-3	-	-	TGCGCCAGCAGTACCGAGGGGGGGTGGAAGACAGATACGCAGTATTTT	CASSTEGGWKTDTQYF
TRBV2	TRBJ2-7	few	-	TGTGCCAGCAGTTCCCGGGATAACAACGAGCAGTACTTC	CASSSRDNNEQYF
TRBV9	TRBJ1-1	-	-	TGTGCCAGCAGCGTAGGTGGGGATTGGAACACTGAAGCTTTCTTT	CASSVGGDWNTEAFF
TRBV18	TRBJ1-6	-	TRBD1	TGTGCCAGCTCACCGGGACAGGGCGATTCACCCCTCCACTTT	CASSPGQGDSPLHF
TRBV6-5	TRBJ1-4	-	-	TGTGCCAGCAGTCCGGCACTAACTAATGAAAAACTGTTTTTT	CASSPALTNEKLFF
TRBV25-1	TRBJ1-2	few	TRBD1	TGTGCCAGCAGTGGGAGACAGGGGTACGACTATGGCTACACCTTC	CASSGRQGYDYGYTF
TRBV28	TRBJ1-1	-	-	TGTGCCAGCAGTTTAAGGTCTGGGGCCTTCCGAGCGGGAGCTTTCTTT	CASSLRSGAFRAGAFF
TRBV9	TRBJ2-7	-	-	TGTGCCAGCAGCGTAGATGTCGGCAATTTGCAGTACTTC	CASSVDVGNLQYF
TRBV20-1	TRBJ1-5	-	-	TGCAGTGCTAGTTCTCCGGAGTTCAATCAGCCCCAGCATTTT	CSASSPEFNQPQHF
TRBV5-3	TRBJ2-5	-	TRBD2	TGTGCCAGAAGCGGGGGGGACTACGATACCCAGTACTTC	CARSGGDYDTQYF
TRBV2	TRBJ2-5	-	-	TGTGCCAGCAGTCTTTTAATTCTCCAAGAGACCCAGTACTTC	CASSLLILQETQYF
TRBV5-1	TRBJ2-5	-	TRBD2	TGCGCCAGCAGCTTGCTGACTAGCGGGATCCCAGAGACCCAGTACTTC	CASSLLTSGIPETQYF
TRBV5-1	TRBJ2-1	-	-	TGCGCCAGCAGCTTGAAACTACAGGGCCTCAATGAGCAGTTCTTC	CASSLKLQGLNEQFF
TRBV6-2/TRBV6-3	TRBJ2-7	-	-	TGTGCCAGCAGTTACTCTAAAGACAGTAGTCCCTACTCCTACGAGCAGTACTTC	CASSYSKDSSPYSYEQYF
TRBV29-1	TRBJ1-2	-	-	TGCAGCGTTGTGTGGCAGGGATTCGCAGGCTACACCTTC	CSVVWQGFAGYTF
TRBV11-3	TRBJ2-2	-	-	TGTGCCAGCAGCTTCGGGTCCCACACCGGGGAGCTGTTTTTT	CASSFGSHTGELFF
TRBV24-1	TRBJ2-1	-	TRBD2	TGTGCCACCAGTGAAGTTAGCGGGAGTAACAATGAGCAGTTCTTC	CATSEVSGSNNEQFF
TRBV3-1/TRBV3-2	TRBJ2-7	-	-	TGTGCCAGCAGCCAAGTAGGGCTAGCAGACGAGCAGTACTTC	CASSQVGLADEQYF
TRBV18	TRBJ2-3	-	-	TGTGCCAGCTCACCACCGCAGGCAGGGGGGCCCATGGGACGAAATACGCAGTATTTT	CASSPPQAGGPMGRNTQYF
TRBV7-8	TRBJ2-1	-	-	TGTGCCAGCAGCTCCCCGGGGGCCTCCTACAATGAGCAGTTCTTC	CASSSPGASYNEQFF
TRBV5-1	TRBJ2-3	once	TRBD2	TGCGCCAGCAGCTTTGGGCTAGCGGGAGGGCCGGGCACAGATACGCAGTATTTT	CASSFGLAGGPGTDTQYF
TRBV4-1	TRBJ2-1	-	TRBD2	TGCGCCAGCAGCCCAGGACCCCTAGCGGGAGGTTGGGATGAGCAGTTCTTC	CASSPGPLAGGWDEQFF
TRBV6-5	TRBJ1-1	-	-	TGTGCCAGCAAGAGCAACACTGAAGCTTTCTTT	CASKSNTEAFF
TRBV15	TRBJ1-5	-	-	TGTGCCACCAGCAGTGTTGCGGCCCCGAGGTTTGGCAATCAGCCCCAGCATTTT	CATSSVAAPRFGNQPQHF
TRBV12-5	TRBJ2-1	-	-	TGTGCTAGTGGTTTGACTCTTATCAATGAGCAGTTCTTC	CASGLTLINEQFF
TRBV27	TRBJ1-3	-	-	TGTGCCAGCAGCCCGTTGAGCTCTGGAAACACCATATATTTT	CASSPLSSGNTIYF
TRBV7-9	TRBJ1-2	medium-sized	-	TGTGCCAGCAGCTCGACCCCGGGGCGCCTGGGTGGCTACACCTTC	CASSSTPGRLGGYTF
TRBV25-1	TRBJ1-3	-	-	TGTGCCAGCAGTGTTACAGGGAGCTCTGGAAACACCATATATTTT	CASSVTGSSGNTIYF
TRBV29-1	TRBJ1-5	-	TRBD1	TGCAGCGTTGAAGAGACCCGGGACAGTCGCGGTCAGCCCCAGCATTTT	CSVEETRDSRGQPQHF
TRBV6-2/TRBV6-3	TRBJ2-7	few	TRBD1	TGTGCCAGCAGTCATACCGGGACAGCAGGATACGAGCAGTACTTC	CASSHTGTAGYEQYF
TRBV21-1	TRBJ2-3	-	-	TGTGCCAGCAGCGAACGGACAGGGAAGGTTATAACTAGCACAGATACGCAGTATTTT	CASSERTGKVITSTDTQYF
TRBV19	TRBJ1-2	-	-	TGTGCCAGTAGTTCACAGGTGGGACCTCACTATGGCTACACCTTC	CASSSQVGPHYGYTF
TRBV29-1	TRBJ2-7	-	-	TGCAGCGTAGCCAACTATCTAGCGCCCCTCGAGCAGTACTTC	CSVANYLAPLEQYF
TRBV3-1/TRBV3-2	TRBJ2-1	once	-	TGTGCCAGCAGCCCCCGGACCACATACAATGAGCAGTTCTTC	CASSPRTTYNEQFF
TRBV10-3	TRBJ2-7	-	TRBD2	TGTGCCATCAGTGAGAATACTAGCGGGAAGTACGAGCAGTACTTC	CAISENTSGKYEQYF
TRBV24-1	TRBJ2-1	-	-	TGTGCCACCGGAGGTGGGAAACAGGATGAGCAGTTCTTC	CATGGGKQDEQFF
TRBV5-4	TRBJ1-2	-	-	TGTGCCAGCGGTATTGGGGGGCCTGGCTACACCTTC	CASGIGGPGYTF
TRBV12-3/TRBV12-4	TRBJ2-7	-	-	TGTGCCAGCAGTGGACAGACCTACGAGCAGTACTTC	CASSGQTYEQYF